Below are 21 T cell receptor beta chains sequenced from a single sample in a study of shared clonotypes between healthy human individuals (dated by TCRdb to 2020 to 2021). CD8 naive samples consisted of CD45RO-negative cells that were positively selected for CCR7, yielding a CD45RA+CCR7+ population without TemRA cells. Library prep was done by the immunoSEQ multiplex PCR assay. TCRdb stores this immuneACCESS table with in-frame sequences only. Part of the clones is absent; in the studies checked, under half of the shortfall reflects unresolved V genes, and no reason is known for the rest. This sample gives roughly 770,000 clones in total; roughly 96% of them show up just once. Clones ranked in the top ten supply about 0.25% of the sample. Sequenced material: naive CD8+ T cells sorted from blood. Sample cell subset or site, as interpreted from the label and publication: CD45RA+CCR7+. These receptors were taken from a man between 25 and 39 years old in good health.

The chain combines TRBV30 with TRBJ2-3; 7 bases agree with TRBD2. This CDR3 is built from 13 residues. Trimming cost V 0 bases and J 6 bases; bases outside gene matches: 3. The germline V gene encodes CDR1 GTSNPN and CDR2 SVGIG (reference sequence). The CDR3 nucleotides read TGTGCCTGGAGTGTACGGGGGGTCGATACGCAGTATTTT. Translated, it gives CAWSVRGVDTQYF. Drawing the rest from reference TRBV30 and TRBJ2-3, the complete variable domain is SQTIHQWPATLVQPVGSPLSLECTVEGTSNPNLYWYRQAAGRGLQLLFYSVGIGQISSEVPQNLSASRPQDRQFILSSKKLLLSDSGFYLCAWSVRGVDTQYFGPGTRLTVL.

V and J are TRBV10-1 and TRBJ2-1; TRBD2 matches 12 bases. From germline, CDR1 is WNHNN and CDR2 SYGVQD (reference sequence). CDR3 length: 19 residues. V trimming: 0 bases; J trimming: 8 bases; junction bases outside the gene matches: 14. The CDR3 region has the DNA TGCGCCAGCAGTGAGTCTTGGTCGATTGGACTAGCGGGACCATATGAGCAGTTCTTC. Amino acid sequence: CASSESWSIGLAGPYEQFF.

The chain employs TRBV11-2 and TRBJ2-2; D possibly corresponds to TRBD1 (9 bases). The CDR3 totals 18 residues. Deletions cut 5 bases from V and 4 bases from J, with 23 bases between. CDR1 SGHAT and CDR2 FQNNGV come from the germline V gene. In DNA form, the CDR3 reads TGTGCCAGCAGCCCCGGGGGGGGACAGGGACTGTTCACCGGGGAGCTGTTTTTT. It codes for CASSPGGGQGLFTGELFF.

This chain uses TRBV28 with TRBJ1-3; D ambiguous. Trimming removed 4 bases from V and 7 bases from J, with 20 bases in between. Germline V gene data show CDR1 as MDHEN and CDR2 as SYDVKM. There are 16 residues in the CDR3. The chain's CDR3 is CASSSLVPAEGNTIYF. The CDR3 nucleotides read TGTGCCAGCAGTTCACTCGTTCCGGCGGAAGGGAACACCATATATTTT.

V and J are TRBV7-8 and TRBJ2-2; no clear D gene. V was pared by 5 bases and J by 5 bases, with 18 bases between. This CDR3 comprises 16 residues. The germline gives CDR1 SGHVS, CDR2 FQNEAQ. DNA for the CDR3: TGTGCCAGCAGCCCCGGTCCTGACCTTCCAACCGGGGAGCTGTTTTTT. It yields the protein CASSPGPDLPTGELFF.

CDR3 amino acids: CAWNGLAVDANHNEQFF. The CDR3 nucleotides read TGTGCCTGGAATGGACTAGCCGTAGACGCAAACCACAATGAGCAGTTCTTC. This rearrangement joins TRBV30 to TRBJ2-1, with 8 bases that match TRBD2. V gave up 4 bases and J gave up 5 bases; unmatched junction bases: 16. CDR1 is GTSNPN, CDR2 SVGIG, per germline (reference sequence). The CDR3 sequence is 17 residues long. The whole variable domain, remainder taken from reference TRBV30 and TRBJ2-1, is SQTIHQWPATLVQPVGSPLSLECTVEGTSNPNLYWYRQAAGRGLQLLFYSVGIGQISSEVPQNLSASRPQDRQFILSSKKLLLSDSGFYLCAWNGLAVDANHNEQFFGPGTRLTVL.

The genes are TRBV7-9 and TRBJ1-4; a weak D match, TRBD1 (5 bases). The length of the CDR3 is 16 residues. Germline CDR1 SEHNR, CDR2 FQNEAQ (reference sequence). The ends were cut back, 5 bases at V and 3 bases at J, with 16 bases in the middle. The CDR3: CASSPKGTQANEKLFF. In DNA form, the CDR3 reads TGTGCCAGCAGCCCTAAGGGCACACAGGCTAATGAAAAACTGTTTTTT.

The J gene is TRBJ1-2, the V gene TRBV7-8, with a tentative D call TRBD1 (5 bases). V was trimmed by 2 bases and J by 5 bases, leaving 18 bases between them. This CDR3 is built from 16 residues. CDR1 and CDR2 (germline): SGHVS, FQNEAQ. The DNA of the CDR3 is TGTGCCAGCAGCTTAATTATTGGGACGGGACTTTATGGCTACACCTTC. Residues: CASSLIIGTGLYGYTF.

The V call is TRBV4-1, the J call TRBJ1-2, with 12 bases that match TRBD1. CDR3 length: 19 residues. Unmatched junction bases numbered 13, after V lost 0 bases and J lost 5 bases. Germline CDR1 reads MGHRA; CDR2 reads YSYEKL. In DNA, the CDR3 is TGCGCCAGCAGCCAAGACGGCATCGGGGGACAGGGGGCTTCTTATGGCTACACCTTC. It translates to CASSQDGIGGQGASYGYTF.

The genes are TRBV6-1 and TRBJ2-4, with D unclear. Trimming took off 10 bases at V and 0 bases at J, with 16 bases between the two ends. CDR1 and CDR2 from the germline V gene are MNHNS and SASEGT. CDR3 size: 15 residues. This CDR3 is CATAQNFPAKNIQYF. The CDR3 DNA is TGTGCCACTGCGCAGAATTTCCCAGCCAAAAACATTCAGTACTTC.

This rearrangement joins TRBV27 to TRBJ2-1, with no clear D. V was trimmed by 4 bases and J by 7 bases, leaving 11 bases between them. CDR3 length equals 13 residues. CDR1 and CDR2 from the germline V gene are MNHEY and SMNVEV (reference sequence). CDR3 nucleotide sequence: TGTGCCAGCAGTTGGGGAAGAGGTAATGAGCAGTTCTTC. Translation: CASSWGRGNEQFF.

The V gene is TRBV2, the J gene TRBJ1-5; the D gene is possibly TRBD1 (5 bases). Per the germline V gene, CDR1 is SNHLY and CDR2 is FYNNEI. Trimming took off 6 bases at V and 11 bases at J, with 11 bases between the two ends. There are 11 residues in the CDR3. The CDR3: CASRGEQTQHF. DNA of the CDR3: TGTGCCAGCAGAGGGGAGCAGACCCAGCATTTT.

The chain carries TRBV7-6 and TRBJ2-5; 8 bases align to TRBD2. In germline, CDR1 is SGHVS, CDR2 FNYEAQ. V lost 4 bases, J lost 5 bases, and 15 bases stayed unmatched. The CDR3 has 17 amino acids. CDR3 region: CASSSPRWSGRTETQYF. CDR3 sequence (DNA): TGTGCCAGCAGCTCCCCAAGGTGGAGCGGGAGAACGGAGACCCAGTACTTC. Based on the CDR3 plus reference TRBV7-6 and TRBJ2-5, the full variable domain is GAGVSQSPRYKVTKRGQDVALRCDPISGHVSLYWYRQALGQGPEFLTYFNYEAQQDKSGLPNDRFSAERPEGSISTLTIQRTEQRDSAMYRCASSSPRWSGRTETQYFGPGTRLLVL.

The chain has TRBV2 and TRBJ1-4, with D perhaps TRBD1 (6 bases). V was trimmed by 7 bases and J by 3 bases, leaving 15 bases between them. CDR3 size: 15 residues. Germline-derived CDR1 and CDR2 are SNHLY and FYNNEI. The CDR3 region is CASKNWGAANEKLFF. CDR3 nucleotides: TGTGCCAGCAAAAATTGGGGGGCGGCTAATGAAAAACTGTTTTTT.

The genes are TRBV9 and TRBJ2-1; 9 bases fit TRBD1. Germline assignment: CDR1 SGDLS and CDR2 YYNGEE. V lost 0 bases and J lost 6; bases outside the gene matches: 13. The CDR3 contains 18 residues. CDR3 loop: CASSVGGTRTGDLNEQFF. The CDR3 coding sequence is TGTGCCAGCAGCGTAGGGGGGACGAGGACAGGGGATCTCAATGAGCAGTTCTTC.

V and J are TRBV10-3 and TRBJ1-4; D is unresolved. The V end was cut by 0 bases, the J end by 12 bases, with 17 bases between. The CDR3 length is 15 residues. CDR1 is ENHRY, CDR2 SYGVKD, per germline. The CDR3 loop reads CAISESKGMGGELFF. Here the CDR3 DNA reads TGTGCCATCAGTGAGTCGAAGGGTATGGGTGGAGAACTGTTTTTT.

CDR3 sequence (DNA): TGTGCCAGCAGCCAAGGGTATACTGGGGAAAAACTGTTTTTT. This encodes CASSQGYTGEKLFF. This chain links TRBV7-6 with TRBJ1-4; no definite D call. Deletions cut 5 bases from V and 8 bases from J, with 15 bases between. The CDR3 runs to 14 residues. In germline, CDR1 is SGHVS, CDR2 FNYEAQ.

This rearrangement joins TRBV19 to TRBJ2-1; weak D call: TRBD2 (5 bases). This CDR3 has 15 residues. Germline values: CDR1 LNHDA, CDR2 SQIVND (reference sequence). Trimming shortened V by 4 bases and J by 4 bases, and 14 bases separated the two germline ends. The CDR3 nucleotides read TGTGCCAGTAGTAAGGAGCGGACGCTATACAATGAGCAGTTCTTC. Amino acid sequence: CASSKERTLYNEQFF.

The V call is TRBV28, the J call TRBJ2-7, with TRBD2 matching 9 bases. CDR1 and CDR2 (germline): MDHEN, SYDVKM. CDR3 length: 16 amino acids. Trimming removed 1 base from V and 6 bases from J; junction bases left unmatched: 10. The CDR3 nucleotides read TGTGCCAGCAGTTTATATCTTAGCGGGGGTGGCCTCGAGCAGTACTTC. Translation gives CASSLYLSGGGLEQYF.

On this clone itself: At the DNA level, this CDR3 is encoded by other sequences in the same sample as well. The chain couples TRBV29-1 to TRBJ2-2; D tentatively fits TRBD1 or TRBD2 (5 bases each). The V end lost 6 bases, the J end lost 5 bases, and 7 bases lay between the germline ends. Germline values: CDR1 SQVTM, CDR2 ANQGSEA. The CDR3 length is 11 residues. Written as DNA, the CDR3 is TGCAGCGTATGGGGGACCGGGGAGCTGTTTTTT. Translation gives CSVWGTGELFF.

The chain employs TRBV18 and TRBJ1-1; no clear D gene. The CDR3 is made up of 11 amino acids. CDR1 is KGHSH, CDR2 LQKENI, per germline. Trimming cost V 5 bases and J 6 bases, with 7 bases left between them. In nucleotides, the CDR3 is TGTGCCAGCTCAACCGGGCCTGAAGCTTTCTTT. Amino acid sequence: CASSTGPEAFF.